This T cell receptor (beta chain) was recorded in a study of cytomegalovirus exposure and HLA in healthy donors. This clone was counted between two and nine times. At one end, the junction sequence differs from germline, possibly due to a read error. Researchers ran the PCR with 60 Vbeta and 13 Jbeta primers. Method: immunoSEQ multiplex PCR; TCRdb's copy keeps in-frame clones and lacks some. Among about 100,000 clones, 60% to 80% were seen once, and the ten largest hold around a tenth. The CDR3 loop spans 14 amino acids. Germline lookup yields CDR1 SEHNR and CDR2 FQNEAQ (reference sequence). The clonotype originates from a male donor in good health and CMV-seropositive. The material sequenced was PBMCs. The chain employs TRBV7-9 and TRBJ1-1; the D gene is possibly TRBD1 (5 bases). CDR3 residues: CSSSLFRVGPEAFF. In DNA form, the CDR3 reads TGTTCCAGCAGCTTATTCAGGGTAGGTCCTGAAGCTTTCTTT.